Here is one TCR beta chain with its context. Its antigen remains unidentified. This record comes from a study of T cells after posttransplantation cyclophosphamide. Findings and caveats of the study: Later post-transplant blood repertoires were often dominated by donor CD8+ memory clones. Blood and skin or GI T cell repertoires showed limited TRB overlap. Recipient CMV seropositivity and CMV reactivation strongly tracked TRB clonality.

The method was immunoSEQ multiplex PCR; TCRdb's version includes in-frame clones alone and lacks a portion of them. The repertoire holds fewer than 30,000 clones, with more than 75% as singletons. This CDR3 is 15 amino acids long. Trimming took 5 bases from V and 12 from J, leaving 23 bases between them. Germline values: CDR1 SGHTA, CDR2 FQGTGA. Specimen: PBMCs. The sequence came from a woman aged 55-69 years with a blood cancer, CMV-positive, and with a related stem cell donor. J is TRBJ2-1 and V is TRBV7-3; perhaps TRBD2 as D (6 bases). Here the CDR3 DNA reads TGTGCCAGCAGCCCAACCCGGGACTCCCCCCTTGGGCAGTTCTTC. Its protein is CASSPTRDSPLGQFF.